Listed below are T cell receptor beta chains from one sample, sequenced in a study of blood T cell repertoires in COVID-19. The data were produced by immunoSEQ multiplex PCR, yet TCRdb's version contains in-frame clones alone and is incomplete. The sample gives 120,000 or so clones, around 85% of which show up once; about 17% is in the top ten. What was sequenced was peripheral blood. The receptors were gathered from a man aged 25 to 40 with COVID-19, enrolled during active disease. Each CDR3 is given with its conserved first and last residue. Fields, in order: J gene, V gene, clone size, CDR3 protein. The size field is filled for only some rows; it gives once, few, many or a size class.

>TRBJ1-2|TRBV19|once
CASSILAIDYGYTF
>TRBJ2-5|TRBV9|.
CASSASLGLAEETQYF
>TRBJ1-1|TRBV7-9|.
CASSWRGLMNTEAFF
>TRBJ1-3|TRBV5-1|.
CASSPVETGESGNTIYF
>TRBJ2-5|TRBV4-1|.
CASSQPGTSAWKTQYF
>TRBJ2-1|TRBV7-2|.
CASSLAGTSADEQFF
>TRBJ2-1|TRBV24-1|.
CASGQINEQFF
>TRBJ1-6|TRBV7-9|.
CASSRWDRNSPLHF
>TRBJ2-2|TRBV19|.
CASSGGLAGVLSAGELFF
>TRBJ2-4|TRBV11-2|.
CASSWMKGAANIQYF
>TRBJ1-1|TRBV7-9|.
CASSPPFRRGVNTEAFF
>TRBJ2-3|TRBV6-5|.
CASSLQGWGDTQYF
>TRBJ1-5|TRBV6-5|.
CASRQGGRNQPQHF
>TRBJ2-7|TRBV4-1|.
CASSQATSWDAYEQYF
>TRBJ1-4|TRBV4-3|.
CASSQVAGRNEKLFF
>TRBJ1-2|TRBV7-2|.
CASSLRVGGNYGYTF
>TRBJ1-1|TRBV7-5|.
CVRSLDRQGVNTEAFF
>TRBJ2-2|TRBV7-9|few
CASSSLRSGRAGELFF
>TRBJ1-3|TRBV7-9|once
CASSFMAPGSGNTIYF
>TRBJ1-2|TRBV19|.
CASRKPGIYGYTF
>TRBJ2-2|TRBV4-2|once
CASSQGLGNTGELFF
>TRBJ1-3|TRBV15|.
CATRSGYSGNTIYF
>TRBJ2-1|TRBV24-1|.
CATSDSSGREYNEQFF
>TRBJ1-6|TRBV5-1|.
CASSLGQGVSPLHF
>TRBJ1-5|TRBV6-5|.
CASSPGTGNNQPQHF
>TRBJ1-2|TRBV4-3|.
CASSQTGSYGYTF
>TRBJ2-1|TRBV7-2|.
CASSLVGQNNNEQFF
>TRBJ2-3|TRBV4-1|.
CASRQGLADTQYF
>TRBJ2-7|TRBV2|.
CASIYRPSYEQYF
>TRBJ2-5|TRBV5-1|few
CASSGQRGASQETQYF
>TRBJ1-1|TRBV28|.
CASSGSAQEAFF